One and the same sample provided the 30 T cell receptor beta chains below, sequenced in a study of CD8 T cells in Susac syndrome. Reverse transcription of roughly 0.5 to 1 ug RNA was performed with random hexamers. One entry per CDR3 protein, called by TCRdb with MiXCR from the immunoSEQ multiplex PCR reads. The repertoire holds about 300,000 distinct CDR3 sequences, with 70% to 90% as singletons. The sequencing input was CD8+ T cells from PBMCs. The receptors stem from a human donor with multiple sclerosis.

The chain uses TRBV15 and TRBJ2-7; D not certain. Trimming took 6 bases from V and 7 from J, leaving 10 bases between them. Germline assignment: CDR1 LNHNV and CDR2 YYDKDF (reference sequence). This CDR3 contains 11 residues. The CDR3 loop is CATRAHGEQYF. CDR3 DNA: TGTGCCACCAGAGCCCATGGGGAGCAGTACTTC.

This clonotype was detected a few times. This chain connects TRBV6-2 or TRBV6-3 to TRBJ2-7; D gene ambiguous. CDR1 is MNHEY and CDR2 is SVGEGT in the germline V gene. The CDR3 is made up of 14 amino acids. V gave up 6 bases and J gave up 0 bases, with 12 bases separating them. Written as DNA, the CDR3 is TGTGCCAGCAGCCCGTCAGGAAACTCCTACGAGCAGTACTTC. It codes for CASSPSGNSYEQYF.

The J gene is TRBJ2-3, the V gene TRBV6-2 or TRBV6-3; weak D call: TRBD2 (6 bases). Germline V gene data show CDR1 as MNHEY and CDR2 as SVGEGT. This CDR3 spans 16 amino acids. Trimming pared 6 bases from V and 7 bases from J, leaving 23 bases between. CDR3 amino acids: CASSRRDFPPYHTQYF. The CDR3 nucleotides are TGTGCCAGCAGCCGCCGGGACTTCCCGCCCTACCATACGCAGTATTTT.

The chain uses TRBV23-1 and TRBJ1-1, with 8 nucleotides matching TRBD1. TRBV23-1 belongs to the ORF category, with a function that is uncertain. The V and J ends lost 2 bases and 10 bases, in that order; junction bases with no gene match: 3. The CDR3 has 12 amino acids. As DNA, the CDR3 is TGCGCCAGCAGTCAACCTACAGGGGGAGCTTTCTTT. It encodes CASSQPTGGAFF.

This rearrangement joins TRBV4-3 to TRBJ2-1; D call uncertain. The CDR3 length is 14 residues. Looked up from germline, CDR1 is LGHNA and CDR2 is YSLEER. Trimming shortened V by 0 bases and J by 10 bases, and 13 bases separated the two germline ends. The CDR3 reads CASSQDLLDGEQFF. The CDR3 DNA follows: TGCGCCAGCAGCCAAGATCTCTTAGACGGCGAGCAGTTCTTC.

The V and J genes are TRBV20-1 and TRBJ1-5; no clear D. The CDR3 runs to 13 residues. Germline V CDR1 and CDR2: DFQATT, SNEGSKA (reference sequence). V lost 4 bases and J 2 bases, leaving 9 bases between the germline ends. The CDR3 protein is CSANVEGNQPQHF. The DNA for the CDR3 is TGCAGTGCTAACGTAGAGGGCAATCAGCCCCAGCATTTT.

V is TRBV12-3 or TRBV12-4 and J is TRBJ2-3, with D possibly being TRBD1 (5 bases). Trimming took 3 bases from V and 0 from J, leaving 13 bases between them. The CDR3 is made up of 16 amino acids. In nucleotides, the CDR3 is TGTGCCAGCAGTTTTAGGGGATCCTACAGCACAGATACGCAGTATTTT. Amino acids: CASSFRGSYSTDTQYF.

The chain joins TRBV11-3 to TRBJ2-6, with 13 bases fitting TRBD2. The germline V gene encodes CDR1 SGHNT and CDR2 YENEEA. The CDR3 has 19 residues. The V gene end was trimmed by 5 bases and the J gene end by 4 bases; junction bases not matched to a gene: 11. In nucleotides, the CDR3 is TGTGCCAGCAGCCCCTGGACTAGCGGGAGTGAAGGCGGGGCCAACGTCCTGACTTTC. This translates into CASSPWTSGSEGGANVLTF.

The CDR3 loop reads CASSGPAATTDTQYF. CDR3 bases: TGTGCCAGCAGCGGCCCAGCAGCCACCACAGATACGCAGTATTTT. The chain joins TRBV12-3 or TRBV12-4 to TRBJ2-3; no clear D. The CDR3 is made up of 15 amino acids. V was pared by 6 bases and J by 2 bases, with 15 bases between.

The chain is built from TRBV20-1 and TRBJ1-5; D possibly corresponds to TRBD1 (6 bases). Trimming cost V 6 bases and J 6 bases, with 15 bases left between them. The germline CDR1 and CDR2 sequences are DFQATT and SNEGSKA (reference sequence). The CDR3 contains 13 residues. This CDR3 reads CSAQGGFSQPQHF. As DNA, the CDR3 is TGCAGTGCCCAAGGGGGGTTTAGTCAGCCCCAGCATTTT.

The gene calls are TRBV6-5 and TRBJ2-1; 11 positions agree with TRBD2. CDR3 length: 18 amino acids. Germline assignment: CDR1 MNHEY and CDR2 SVGAGI. The V and J ends lost 0 bases and 3 bases, in that order; junction bases with no gene match: 7. In DNA, the CDR3 is TGTGCCAGCAGTTACTCCTCCTCTAGCGGGAGGTTCTACAATGAGCAGTTCTTC. Its translation is CASSYSSSSGRFYNEQFF.

J is TRBJ1-2 and V is TRBV12-2; TRBD1 was called by the table and not checked on the DNA. TRBV12-2 is termed a pseudogene. The CDR3 loop spans 15 amino acids. The DNA of the CDR3 is TGTGCAAGTCGCTCGACAGGGGGCGGGTGGTATGGCTACACCTTC. Its translation: CASRSTGGGWYGYTF.

V gene TRBV6-2 or TRBV6-3 combines with J gene TRBJ2-7; 8 positions match TRBD2. The CDR3 sequence is 15 residues long. Trimming took 3 bases from V and 0 from J; bases not matched to a gene: 4. CDR1 and CDR2 (germline): MNHEY, SVGEGT. The CDR3 sequence is CASSYPGGFSYEQYF. CDR3 DNA: TGTGCCAGCAGTTATCCGGGAGGGTTCTCCTACGAGCAGTACTTC.

The chain combines TRBV7-8 with TRBJ2-7; D possibly corresponds to TRBD1 (6 bases). CDR3 length equals 18 residues. Germline-derived CDR1 and CDR2 are SGHVS and FQNEAQ. V lost 5 bases, J lost 3 bases, and 26 bases lay in between. CDR3 nucleotide sequence: TGTGCCAGCAGCCCCCTGGGGGTTGGGACACAGGCTTTCTACGAGCAGTACTTC. Its protein is CASSPLGVGTQAFYEQYF.

V and J are TRBV7-3 and TRBJ2-7, with unresolved D. The CDR3 has 14 residues. The germline V and J ends were trimmed by 5 bases and 6 bases, with 17 bases remaining between them. The V gene's germline CDR1 is SGHTA and CDR2 FQGTGA. CDR3 DNA sequence: TGTGCCAGCAGCCTCCACGGGTCCAGACCCGAGCAGTACTTC. Translation gives CASSLHGSRPEQYF. Based on the CDR3 plus reference TRBV7-3 and TRBJ2-7, the full variable domain is GAGVSQTPSNKVTEKGKYVELRCDPISGHTALYWYRQSLGQGPEFLIYFQGTGAADDSGLPNDRFFAVRPEGSVSTLKIQRTERGDSAVYLCASSLHGSRPEQYFGPGTRLTVT.

Written as DNA, the CDR3 is TGTGCCAGCAGCTTAGACAGGGGGCTCGACGAGCAGTACTTC. Its protein is CASSLDRGLDEQYF. The chain carries TRBV7-9 and TRBJ2-7; 9 bases are a match to TRBD1. The germline gives CDR1 SEHNR, CDR2 FQNEAQ (reference sequence). The CDR3 extends over 14 amino acids. The junction had 3 bases not matched to a gene; V was cut back by 1 base and J by 5 bases.

The CDR3 region has the DNA TGCGCCAGGAGGACTAGCGGGAGGGCCGTGCCCGGGGAGCTGTTTTTT. It encodes CARRTSGRAVPGELFF. The gene calls are TRBV5-1 and TRBJ2-2; 15 bases are shared with TRBD2. V was pared by 8 bases and J by 6 bases, with 8 bases of the junction left unmatched. Germline CDR1 reads SGHRS; CDR2 reads YFSETQ. The CDR3 spans 16 residues.

CDR3 in amino acids: CASSTGQGTDTQYF. CDR3 DNA: TGCGCCAGCAGCACTGGACAGGGGACAGATACGCAGTATTTT. The chain combines TRBV4-3 with TRBJ2-3; 9 nucleotides agree with TRBD1. The V segment lost 5 bases and the J segment 3 bases; nucleotides outside the gene matches: 3. The CDR3 consists of 14 residues. Looked up from germline, CDR1 is LGHNA and CDR2 is YSLEER.

V gene TRBV12-3 or TRBV12-4 combines with J gene TRBJ1-2; TRBD1 matches 9 bases. This CDR3 is 16 amino acids long. V trimming: 5 bases; J trimming: 3 bases; junction bases outside the gene matches: 10. CDR3 coding DNA: TGTGCCAGCAGTCCCCCCCCCGGACAGGGGCACTATGGCTACACCTTC. The encoded protein is CASSPPPGQGHYGYTF.

The rearrangement uses TRBV7-3 and TRBJ2-5; D possibly corresponds to TRBD2 (6 bases). In germline, CDR1 is SGHTA, CDR2 FQGTGA. The CDR3 extends over 16 amino acids. V was pared by 5 bases and J by 5 bases, with 21 bases between. The CDR3 nucleotides are TGTGCCAGCAGCCTGGGGGACTCCCTGGAGCTGGAGACCCAGTACTTC. Its translation is CASSLGDSLELETQYF. The full variable domain, in which reference TRBV7-3 and TRBJ2-5 provide the parts outside the CDR3, is GAGVSQTPSNKVTEKGKYVELRCDPISGHTALYWYRQSLGQGPEFLIYFQGTGAADDSGLPNDRFFAVRPEGSVSTLKIQRTERGDSAVYLCASSLGDSLELETQYFGPGTRLLVL.

V is TRBV19 and J is TRBJ2-5, with 10 nucleotides matching TRBD2. The CDR3 is 15 amino acids. Germline-derived CDR1 and CDR2 are LNHDA and SQIVND (reference sequence). V lost 5 bases, J lost 4 bases, and 7 bases stayed unmatched. CDR3 loop: CASSPSSGSVETQYF. In DNA, the CDR3 is TGTGCCAGTAGTCCTTCTAGCGGGAGTGTAGAGACCCAGTACTTC.

This chain uses TRBV28 with TRBJ2-7; 10 bases line up with TRBD1. Germline CDR1 MDHEN, CDR2 SYDVKM. With V trimmed by 5 bases and J by 5 bases, 9 bases remained unmatched. There are 15 residues in the CDR3. The CDR3 sequence: CASSLLGTGENEQYF. The CDR3 nucleotides read TGTGCCAGCAGTCTGCTAGGGACAGGGGAGAACGAGCAGTACTTC.

The chain recombines TRBV7-9 with TRBJ2-7; 11 nucleotides agree with TRBD2. The V gene end was trimmed by 11 bases and the J gene end by 5 bases; junction bases not matched to a gene: 8. In germline, CDR1 is SEHNR, CDR2 FQNEAQ (reference sequence). The CDR3 is 13 residues long. The CDR3 DNA follows: TGTGCCGGAAAACTAGCGGGAGAAGACGAGCAGTACTTC. It codes for CAGKLAGEDEQYF.

The rearrangement joins TRBV29-1 to TRBJ2-7; D may correspond to TRBD1 or TRBD2 (6 bases each). The CDR3 extends over 12 amino acids. CDR1 and CDR2 (germline): SQVTM, ANQGSEA. Trimming left V 4 bases short and J 6 bases short, with 13 bases between. CDR3 in amino acids: CSVVTSRGEQYF. Written as DNA, the CDR3 is TGCAGCGTTGTTACTAGCAGGGGCGAGCAGTACTTC.

The chain joins TRBV7-7 to TRBJ2-3; TRBD2 matches 10 bases. Per germline, CDR1 SSHAT and CDR2 FNYEAQ (reference sequence). Germline trimming cut 5 bases from V and 2 bases from J; bases unmatched to any gene: 10. The CDR3 is 17 amino acids. CDR3 amino acids: CASSPFLTSGYTDTQYF. In DNA, the CDR3 is TGTGCCAGCAGCCCATTTTTGACTAGCGGGTACACAGATACGCAGTATTTT. Drawing the rest from reference TRBV7-7 and TRBJ2-3, the complete variable domain is GAGVSQSPRYKVTKRGQDVTLRCDPISSHATLYWYQQALGQGPEFLTYFNYEAQPDKSGLPSDRFSAERPEGSISTLTIQRTEQRDSAMYRCASSPFLTSGYTDTQYFGPGTRLTVL.

V is TRBV11-2 and J is TRBJ2-5; TRBD1 might be the D (6 bases). CDR3 length: 17 amino acids. Germline lookup yields CDR1 SGHAT and CDR2 FQNNGV. Deletions cut 5 bases from V and 5 bases from J, with 24 bases between. The CDR3 loop reads CASSPRPGTRLEETQYF. The CDR3 DNA follows: TGTGCCAGCAGCCCTCGTCCAGGGACAAGGCTCGAGGAGACCCAGTACTTC.

The chain employs TRBV30 and TRBJ1-1; a weak D match, TRBD1 (5 bases). Trimming removed 4 bases from V and 1 base from J, with 13 bases in between. Germline-derived CDR1 and CDR2 are GTSNPN and SVGIG (reference sequence). This CDR3 is 14 amino acids long. CDR3 nucleotide sequence: TGTGCCTGGAAACTAACAGGTCCGAACACTGAAGCTTTCTTT. Amino acid sequence: CAWKLTGPNTEAFF.

V and J are TRBV6-5 and TRBJ2-1, with D perhaps TRBD1 or TRBD2 (5 bases each). The CDR3 has 15 residues. Germline loops: CDR1 MNHEY, CDR2 SVGAGI. V lost 5 bases to trimming and J lost 8 bases, with 19 bases between them. DNA for the CDR3: TGTGCCAGCAGTCCGGGACCGAGGGTTGGTGATGAGCAGTTCTTC. This translates into CASSPGPRVGDEQFF.

V and J are TRBV4-1 and TRBJ2-2; D is ambiguous. Germline CDR1 MGHRA, CDR2 YSYEKL. The CDR3 contains 17 residues. Trimming cost V 0 bases and J 1 base, with 12 bases left between them. Here the CDR3 DNA reads TGCGCCAGCAGCCAAGATCATCTGAGTGTGAACACCGGGGAGCTGTTTTTT. Its protein product is CASSQDHLSVNTGELFF.

The chain links TRBV4-3 to TRBJ2-1; weak D call: TRBD2 (5 bases). From germline, CDR1 is LGHNA and CDR2 YSLEER. CDR3 length equals 15 residues. V was shortened by 4 bases and J by 4 bases, with 14 bases between the two germline ends. The DNA of the CDR3 is TGCGCCAGCAGCCCCTTGAGGGAATGGTACAATGAGCAGTTCTTC. Protein product: CASSPLREWYNEQFF.